This T cell receptor beta chain was captured by sequencing in a study of Graves' ophthalmopathy and Graves' hyperthyroidism. Investigators amplified TCR beta CDR3 regions from RNA transcripts. A first-round RT-PCR used HTBI primers, followed by a second-round multiplex PCR. TCRdb re-derived calls from the multiplex PCR reads in MiXCR, one entry per CDR3 protein. This table holds 650,000 to 800,000 distinct CDR3 sequences, roughly 41% found once. This clonotype was found many times. This CDR3 contains 17 residues. Looked up from germline, CDR1 is SGDLS and CDR2 is YYNGEE. V was cut by 0 bases and J by 1 base, with 16 bases left in between.

This TCR came from an adult man with Graves' ophthalmopathy. The chain carries TRBV9 and TRBJ1-1; D not resolved. The sample was peripheral blood. CDR3 bases: TGTGCCAGCAGCGTAGAATCGCGAGTGTGGGGGAACACTGAAGCTTTCTTT. It yields the protein CASSVESRVWGNTEAFF.